Many counts were recorded for the clone carrying this T cell receptor beta chain. Sample time point: pre-sensitization, week 0. Treatment meaning: therapeutic diphenylcyclopropenone sensitization with weekly scalp DPC. The sample belongs to a study of human T cells and chemical hapten exposure. Looked up from germline, CDR1 is MRHNA and CDR2 is SNTAGT. The V gene lost 6 bases and the J gene lost 5 bases, with 12 bases spanning the gap. The CDR3 length is 13 residues. TCRdb used MiXCR to reprocess the RACE reads, holding one entry per CDR3 protein. The top ten hold around 1.4% of the sample, which has tens of thousands of distinct CDR3 sequences, roughly 7.2% seen once.

The TCR was taken from a woman aged 50 to 65 with alopecia areata. Some clones in this sample may be carry-over from other donors' samples. The V and J genes are TRBV6-4 and TRBJ2-3; D might be TRBD1 or TRBD2, each matching 5 bases. The source was whole blood, collected in connection with sensitization to the hapten diphenylcyclopropenone (DPC). This CDR3 is CASSAEGRDTQYF. CDR3 nucleotide sequence: TGTGCCAGCAGCGCCGAGGGACGAGATACGCAGTATTTT.